This passage covers 18 T cell receptor beta chains from one sample sequenced in a study of post-analysis software for immune sequencing data. Points from the study as a whole: Among roughly 5 TRBV segments more frequent in patients than controls were TRBV5-6, TRBV5-1 and TRBV20-1.

Unique molecular identifiers were built into the TCR beta cDNA libraries. Using its own MiXCR run on the PCR reads, TCRdb lists one record per CDR3 protein. The sample consists of some 690,000 distinct CDR3 sequences, around 60% of them appearing once. No antigens are known for them. Specimen: blood. These receptors all stem from a girl aged 2 to 9 with multiple sclerosis.

This rearrangement joins TRBV29-1 to TRBJ1-4; TRBD1 aligns across 7 bases. The CDR3 covers 13 residues. Germline V gives CDR1 SQVTM, CDR2 ANQGSEA. With 6 bases clipped from V and 8 bases from J, the junction kept 9 bases outside the gene matches. The CDR3 nucleotides are TGCAGCGTGAGGGACGGAGGGGGCGAAAAACTGTTTTTT. It specifies CSVRDGGGEKLFF. Full variable domain (remainder filled in from reference TRBV29-1 and TRBJ1-4): SAVISQKPSRDICQRGTSLTIQCQVDSQVTMMFWYRQQPGQSLTLIATANQGSEATYESGFVIDKFPISRPNLTFSTLTVSNMSPEDSSIYLCSVRDGGGEKLFFGSGTQLSVL.

This clonotype was recorded a few times. The chain couples TRBV29-1 to TRBJ2-3; TRBD1 agrees at 7 bases. This CDR3 spans 12 amino acids. Germline values: CDR1 SQVTM, CDR2 ANQGSEA. J lost 10 bases, V lost 4 bases, and 8 bases had no gene match. The CDR3 here is CSVGQGERAQYF. The CDR3 DNA reads TGCAGCGTTGGACAGGGAGAACGGGCGCAGTATTTT.

Only a few counts were recorded for this clonotype. The chain employs TRBV15 and TRBJ2-2; D not resolved. Germline V gene data show CDR1 as LNHNV and CDR2 as YYDKDF (reference sequence). Trimming took 0 bases from V and 2 from J, leaving 16 bases between them. The CDR3 spans 18 residues. Written as DNA, the CDR3 is TGTGCCACCAGCAGAGATCAACCGCAGGAATTCAACACCGGGGAGCTGTTTTTT. Translation: CATSRDQPQEFNTGELFF.

J is TRBJ2-7 and V is TRBV27; TRBD1 matches at 7 bases. After removal of 3 bases from V and 3 bases from J, the junction contained 8 bases not matched to a gene. The germline CDR1 and CDR2 sequences are MNHEY and SMNVEV (reference sequence). The CDR3 length is 15 residues. CDR3 DNA sequence: TGTGCCAGCAGTTTCACCGGGACAGCATACTACGAGCAGTACTTC. The encoded protein is CASSFTGTAYYEQYF.

The genes are TRBV6-1 and TRBJ1-5; possibly TRBD1 for D (6 bases). Germline V gene data show CDR1 as MNHNS and CDR2 as SASEGT. The V gene lost 8 bases and the J gene lost 0 bases, with 20 bases spanning the gap. The CDR3 covers 17 residues. The CDR3 spells CASQRTRDINSNQPQHF. For the CDR3, the DNA is TGTGCCAGCCAACGAACCCGGGACATAAATAGCAATCAGCCCCAGCATTTT.

The chain uses TRBV11-2 and TRBJ2-5; the D gene is possibly TRBD2 (5 bases). Per germline, CDR1 SGHAT and CDR2 FQNNGV. The V end was cut by 2 bases, the J end by 5 bases, with 12 bases between. CDR3 length: 14 residues. The CDR3 DNA sequence: TGTGCCAGCAGCTTAAGACTATCTATCGAGACCCAGTACTTC. Amino acid sequence: CASSLRLSIETQYF.

This clonotype was counted a few times. This sequence joins TRBV4-3 and TRBJ1-1; possibly TRBD1 for D (5 bases). The CDR3 has 14 amino acids. Per germline, CDR1 LGHNA and CDR2 YSLEER. V lost 1 base and J 4 bases, leaving 10 bases between the germline ends. This CDR3 is CASSQVSGLTEAFF. The CDR3 DNA follows: TGCGCCAGCAGCCAAGTTTCAGGGCTCACTGAAGCTTTCTTT.

The chain couples TRBV7-3 to TRBJ2-3; D might be TRBD2 (6 bases). This CDR3 region has 14 residues. Trimming removed 5 bases at V and 8 bases at J, with 17 bases between. Germline CDR1 and CDR2: SGHTA and FQGTGA. In DNA form, the CDR3 reads TGTGCCAGCAGCCCCCAGGCTTCCGGGGGTACGCAGTATTTT. It specifies CASSPQASGGTQYF.

The J gene is TRBJ2-3, the V gene TRBV29-1; D gene uncertain. V was clipped by 3 bases and J by 7 bases, with 11 bases between them. This CDR3 spans 12 amino acids. Germline CDR1 is SQVTM and CDR2 is ANQGSEA. The CDR3 nucleotides read TGCAGCGTTGACGCCAGCGCATATACGCAGTATTTT. It encodes CSVDASAYTQYF.

This clonotype has more than one count but fewer than ten. The genes are TRBV12-3 or TRBV12-4 and TRBJ1-5; D is unresolved. The CDR3 sequence is 14 residues long. Between the trimmed V and J ends, which lost 3 bases and 0 bases, there was a span of 6 bases. In nucleotides, the CDR3 is TGTGCCAGCAGTTTTCAGTATAGCAATCAGCCCCAGCATTTT. Translated, it gives CASSFQYSNQPQHF.

The table lists this clonotype with a count of one. The chain carries TRBV12-5 and TRBJ2-1; 16 positions agree with TRBD2. V was pared by 5 bases and J by 10 bases, with 14 bases of the junction left unmatched. The CDR3 is 18 amino acids. CDR1 is LGHNT and CDR2 is FRNRAP in the germline V gene. CDR3 in amino acids: CASGAGTGTSGRAAEQFF. CDR3 in DNA: TGTGCTAGTGGTGCGGGCACCGGGACTAGCGGGAGGGCCGCAGAGCAGTTCTTC. The whole variable domain, remainder taken from reference TRBV12-5 and TRBJ2-1, is DARVTQTPRHKVTEMGQEVTMRCQPILGHNTVFWYRQTMMQGLELLAYFRNRAPLDDSGMPKDRFSAEMPDATLATLKIQPSEPRDSAVYFCASGAGTGTSGRAAEQFFGPGTRLTVL.

The chain couples TRBV20-1 to TRBJ2-2, with TRBD1 matching 7 bases. CDR3 size: 17 residues. CDR1 DFQATT and CDR2 SNEGSKA come from the germline V gene (reference sequence). J was trimmed by 6 bases and V by 1 base; bases with no gene match: 14. The CDR3 is CSARAPRQGEWSGELFF. In DNA form, the CDR3 reads TGCAGTGCTAGAGCCCCACGACAGGGCGAATGGTCCGGGGAGCTGTTTTTT.

This chain uses TRBV4-2 with TRBJ1-5; D is ambiguous. The germline V gene has CDR1 LGHNA and CDR2 YNFKEQ. V shed 6 bases and J shed 3 bases, with 9 bases lying between them. The length of the CDR3 is 13 residues. The CDR3 bases are TGTGCCAGCAGTAGGAGGGCCAATCAGCCCCAGCATTTT. Its protein product is CASSRRANQPQHF.

In this sample, this clonotype turned up a few times. The chain carries TRBV9 and TRBJ2-1; 7 positions agree with TRBD1. The V gene end was trimmed by 5 bases and the J gene end by 9 bases; junction bases not matched to a gene: 14. This CDR3 has 15 residues. Looked up from germline, CDR1 is SGDLS and CDR2 is YYNGEE. The CDR3 bases are TGTGCCAGCAGATTCCCCGGGACAGACTCTACTGAGCAGTTCTTC. Translation: CASRFPGTDSTEQFF.

The rearrangement joins TRBV7-2 to TRBJ1-2; D may be TRBD1 (5 bases). Germline V gene sequence: CDR1 SGHTA, CDR2 FQGNSA. The V gene lost 3 bases and the J gene lost 7 bases, with 12 bases spanning the gap. CDR3 size: 13 residues. The CDR3 here is CASSFDRSSGYTF. The CDR3 coding sequence is TGTGCCAGCAGCTTTGACAGATCTTCTGGCTACACCTTC.

The CDR3 protein is CSVAKAVGEGYTF. CDR3 sequence (DNA): TGCAGCGTCGCCAAGGCCGTCGGGGAGGGCTACACCTTC. The chain joins TRBV29-1 to TRBJ1-2; the D is unclear. The germline V and J ends were trimmed by 6 bases and 8 bases, with 19 bases remaining between them. There are 13 residues in the CDR3. Germline loops: CDR1 SQVTM, CDR2 ANQGSEA.

This clonotype occurred a few times. The gene calls are TRBV29-1 and TRBJ2-3, with 9 bases identical to TRBD2. The CDR3 has 14 residues. J was trimmed by 7 bases and V by 4 bases; bases with no gene match: 9. Germline V gives CDR1 SQVTM, CDR2 ANQGSEA. The CDR3 loop reads CSVGGLAGSNTQYF. The CDR3 DNA reads TGCAGCGTTGGAGGGCTAGCGGGGAGCAATACGCAGTATTTT.

The chain employs TRBV12-3 or TRBV12-4 and TRBJ1-1; TRBD1 is a possible D gene (6 bases). CDR3 length equals 13 residues. V lost 5 bases and J lost 11, with 18 bases in between. In DNA, the CDR3 is TGTGCCAGCAGTCCGCCAGGGGAGTCCGCGGCTTTCTTT. It yields the protein CASSPPGESAAFF.